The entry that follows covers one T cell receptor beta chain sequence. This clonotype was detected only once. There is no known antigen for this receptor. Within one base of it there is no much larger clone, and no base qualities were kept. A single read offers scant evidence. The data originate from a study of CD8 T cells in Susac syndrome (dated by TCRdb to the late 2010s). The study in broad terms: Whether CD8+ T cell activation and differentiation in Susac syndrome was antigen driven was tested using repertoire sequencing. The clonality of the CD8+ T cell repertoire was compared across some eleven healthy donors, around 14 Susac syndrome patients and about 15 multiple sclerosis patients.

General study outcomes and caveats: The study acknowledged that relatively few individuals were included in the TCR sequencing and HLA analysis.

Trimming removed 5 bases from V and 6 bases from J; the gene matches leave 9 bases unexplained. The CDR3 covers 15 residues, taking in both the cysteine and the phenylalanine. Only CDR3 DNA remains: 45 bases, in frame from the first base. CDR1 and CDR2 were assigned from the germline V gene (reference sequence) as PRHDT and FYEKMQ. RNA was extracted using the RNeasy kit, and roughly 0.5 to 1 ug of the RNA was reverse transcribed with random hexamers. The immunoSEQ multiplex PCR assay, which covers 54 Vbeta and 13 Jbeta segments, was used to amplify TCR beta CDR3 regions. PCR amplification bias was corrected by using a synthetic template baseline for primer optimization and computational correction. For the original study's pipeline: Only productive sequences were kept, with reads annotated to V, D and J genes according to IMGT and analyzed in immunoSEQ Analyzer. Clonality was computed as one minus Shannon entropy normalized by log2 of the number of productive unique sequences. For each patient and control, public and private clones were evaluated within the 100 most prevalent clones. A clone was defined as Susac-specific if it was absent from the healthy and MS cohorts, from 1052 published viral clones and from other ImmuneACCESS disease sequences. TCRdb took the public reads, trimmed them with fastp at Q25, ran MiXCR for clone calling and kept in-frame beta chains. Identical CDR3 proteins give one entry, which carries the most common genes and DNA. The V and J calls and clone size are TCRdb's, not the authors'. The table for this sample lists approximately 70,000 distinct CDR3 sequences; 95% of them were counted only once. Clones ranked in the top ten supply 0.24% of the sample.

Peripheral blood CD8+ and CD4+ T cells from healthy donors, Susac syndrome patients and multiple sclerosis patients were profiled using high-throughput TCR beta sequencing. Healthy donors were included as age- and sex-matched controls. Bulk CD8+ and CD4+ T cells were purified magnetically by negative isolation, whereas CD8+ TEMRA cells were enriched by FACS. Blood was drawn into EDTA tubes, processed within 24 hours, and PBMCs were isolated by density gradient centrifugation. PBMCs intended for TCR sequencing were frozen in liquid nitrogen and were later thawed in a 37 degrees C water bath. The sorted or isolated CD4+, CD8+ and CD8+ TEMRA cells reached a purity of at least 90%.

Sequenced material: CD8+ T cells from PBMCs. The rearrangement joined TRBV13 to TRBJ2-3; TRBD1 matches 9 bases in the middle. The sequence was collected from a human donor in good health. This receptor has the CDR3 CASSPLTGGPDTQYF. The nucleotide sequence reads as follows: TGTGCCAGCAGCCCCTTAACAGGGGGCCCGGATACGCAGTATTTT.